The text below deals with one TCR beta chain. The antigen is undetermined. The data were obtained in a study of cytomegalovirus exposure and HLA in healthy donors. Overall study findings and caveats: The authors later linked a missense DCLRE1C variant to TCR beta V- and J-gene trimming. Exclusion as indistinguishable affected some V segments, including TRBV6-2 and TRBV6-3. CMV serostatus was the sole immune exposure data available. The study labeled 150 to 200 TCR beta chains cytomegalovirus-associated.

Primers for the PCR totalled 60 Vbeta and 13 Jbeta. Here immunoSEQ multiplex PCR was the method, and the copy in TCRdb shows in-frame clones only, minus some. The data show around 110,000 clones, more than 70% seen once. Germline CDR1 MDHEN, CDR2 SYDVKM. The CDR3 has 17 residues. Trimming pared 5 bases from V and 4 bases from J, leaving 23 bases between. This chain connects TRBV28 to TRBJ1-2, with a possible D match to TRBD1 (5 bases). The sample comprised PBMCs. This TCR was sampled from a man between 18 and 35 years old in good health and CMV-seronegative. This CDR3 is CASSLGGPGGSSYGYTF. CDR3 in DNA: TGTGCCAGCAGTCTAGGTGGACCGGGGGGGAGTTCCTATGGCTACACCTTC.